This T cell receptor beta chain originates from a study of blood T cells in healthy people across ages. For this clonotype: Its specificity is not known.

Every participating donor contributed approximately 9.5 milliliters of peripheral blood through a draw. Isolated PBMCs totaled at least 6 million in each sample. Whole-study findings and limits: Unsorted PBMC material precluded a definitive naive versus antigen-experienced comparison.

Trimming took off 2 bases at V and 8 bases at J, with 15 bases between the two ends. Looked up from germline, CDR1 is MNHEY and CDR2 is SVGEGT. The CDR3 covers 14 residues. A sample-barcoded 5' primer and a J-beta primer mix were used in a second PCR of roughly 7 to 11 cycles. TCRdb ran MiXCR on the 5' RACE reads and lists one entry per CDR3 protein. Among 550,000 to 750,000 distinct CDR3 sequences listed, 20% to 25% were seen once. Sequenced input: blood. The receptor was isolated from a man aged 65 to 79 in good health. The rearrangement joins TRBV6-2 or TRBV6-3 to TRBJ1-2, with D possibly being TRBD1 (5 bases). CDR3 bases: TGTGCCAGCAGTTACGGGGGATTGTATGTCGGCTACACCTTC. Translation gives CASSYGGLYVGYTF.